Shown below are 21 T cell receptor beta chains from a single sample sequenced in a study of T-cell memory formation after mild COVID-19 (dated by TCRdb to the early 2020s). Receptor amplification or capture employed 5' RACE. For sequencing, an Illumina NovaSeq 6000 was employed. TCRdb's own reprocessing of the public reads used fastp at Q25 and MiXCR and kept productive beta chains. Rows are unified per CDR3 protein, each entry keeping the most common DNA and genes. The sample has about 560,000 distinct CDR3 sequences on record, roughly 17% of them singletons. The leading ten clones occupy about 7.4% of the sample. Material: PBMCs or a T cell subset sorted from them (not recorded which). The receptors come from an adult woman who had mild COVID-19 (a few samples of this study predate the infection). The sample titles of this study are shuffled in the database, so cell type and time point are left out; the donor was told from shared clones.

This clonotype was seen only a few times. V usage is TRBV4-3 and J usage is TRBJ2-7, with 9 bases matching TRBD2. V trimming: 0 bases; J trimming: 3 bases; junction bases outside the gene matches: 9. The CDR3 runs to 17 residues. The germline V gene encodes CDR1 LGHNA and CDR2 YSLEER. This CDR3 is CASSQDFSGGGSYEQYF. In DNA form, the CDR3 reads TGCGCCAGCAGCCAAGACTTTAGCGGGGGAGGTAGCTACGAGCAGTACTTC.

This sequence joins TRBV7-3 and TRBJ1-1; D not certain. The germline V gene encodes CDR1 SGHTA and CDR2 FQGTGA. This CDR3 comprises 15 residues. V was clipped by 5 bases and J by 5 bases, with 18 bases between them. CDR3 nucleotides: TGTGCCAGCAGCCCAAGCCTGGGCGCGGGGACTGAAGCTTTCTTT. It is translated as CASSPSLGAGTEAFF.

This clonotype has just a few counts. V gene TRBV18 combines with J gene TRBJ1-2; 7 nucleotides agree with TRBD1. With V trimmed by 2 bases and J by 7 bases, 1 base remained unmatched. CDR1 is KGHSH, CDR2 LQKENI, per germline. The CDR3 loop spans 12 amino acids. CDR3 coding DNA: TGTGCCAGCTCACCAGAGGGGGCTGGCTACACCTTC. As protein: CASSPEGAGYTF.

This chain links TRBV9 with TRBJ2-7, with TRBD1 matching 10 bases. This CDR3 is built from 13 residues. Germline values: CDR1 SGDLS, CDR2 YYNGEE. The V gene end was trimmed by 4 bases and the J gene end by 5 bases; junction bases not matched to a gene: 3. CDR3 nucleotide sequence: TGTGCCAGCAGCACCGGGACAGGGGACGAGCAGTACTTC. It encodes CASSTGTGDEQYF.

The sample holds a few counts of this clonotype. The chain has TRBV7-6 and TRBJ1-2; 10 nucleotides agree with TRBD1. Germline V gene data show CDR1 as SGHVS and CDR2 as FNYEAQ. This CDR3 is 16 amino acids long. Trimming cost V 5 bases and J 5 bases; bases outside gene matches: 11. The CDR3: CASSLGGTGDKYGYTF. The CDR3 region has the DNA TGTGCCAGCAGCCTGGGGGGGACAGGGGACAAATATGGCTACACCTTC.

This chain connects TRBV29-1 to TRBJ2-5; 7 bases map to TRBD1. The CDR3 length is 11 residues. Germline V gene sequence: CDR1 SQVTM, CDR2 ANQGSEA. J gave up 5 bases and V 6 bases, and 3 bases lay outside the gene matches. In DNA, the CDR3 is TGCAGCGTCGGGGACAGTGAGACCCAGTACTTC. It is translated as CSVGDSETQYF.

CDR3 protein: CASSLEAGGVWRETQYF. The DNA for the CDR3 is TGTGCCAGCAGCTTAGAGGCAGGGGGCGTTTGGAGGGAGACCCAGTACTTC. The genes are TRBV7-9 and TRBJ2-5, with TRBD1 matching 8 bases. V lost 1 base and J lost 5; bases outside the gene matches: 12. The CDR3 loop spans 17 amino acids. Germline V CDR1 and CDR2: SEHNR, FQNEAQ (reference sequence).

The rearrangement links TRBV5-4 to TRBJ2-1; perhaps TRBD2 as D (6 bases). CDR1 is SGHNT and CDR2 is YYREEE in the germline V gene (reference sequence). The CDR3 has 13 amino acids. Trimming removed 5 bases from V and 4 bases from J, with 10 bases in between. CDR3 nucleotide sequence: TGTGCCAGCAGACCCGGGGGATACAATGAGCAGTTCTTC. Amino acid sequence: CASRPGGYNEQFF.

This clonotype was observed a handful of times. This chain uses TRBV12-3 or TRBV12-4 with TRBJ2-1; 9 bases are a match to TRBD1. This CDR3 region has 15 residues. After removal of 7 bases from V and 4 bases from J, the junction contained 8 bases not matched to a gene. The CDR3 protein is CASIYRGPTYNEQFF. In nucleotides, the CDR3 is TGTGCCAGCATTTACAGGGGGCCGACATACAATGAGCAGTTCTTC.

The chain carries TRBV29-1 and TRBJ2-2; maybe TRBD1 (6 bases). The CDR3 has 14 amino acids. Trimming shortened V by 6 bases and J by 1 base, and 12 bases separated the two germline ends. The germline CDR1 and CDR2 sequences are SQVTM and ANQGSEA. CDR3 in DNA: TGCAGCGTCACCAGGGGCTGGAACACCGGGGAGCTGTTTTTT. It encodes CSVTRGWNTGELFF.

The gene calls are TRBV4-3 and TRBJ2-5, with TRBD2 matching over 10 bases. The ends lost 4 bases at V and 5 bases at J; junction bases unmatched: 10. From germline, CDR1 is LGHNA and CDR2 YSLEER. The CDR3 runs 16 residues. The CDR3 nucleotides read TGCGCCAGCAGCCGACTAACTAGCGGGGTGGGGGAGACCCAGTACTTC. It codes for CASSRLTSGVGETQYF.

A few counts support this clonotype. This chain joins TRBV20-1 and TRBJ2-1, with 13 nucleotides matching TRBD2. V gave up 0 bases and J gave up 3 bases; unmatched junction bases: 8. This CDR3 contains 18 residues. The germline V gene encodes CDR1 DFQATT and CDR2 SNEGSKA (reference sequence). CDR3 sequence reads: CSAREGWTSGGVYNEQFF. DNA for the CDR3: TGCAGTGCTAGAGAAGGGTGGACTAGCGGGGGAGTCTACAATGAGCAGTTCTTC.

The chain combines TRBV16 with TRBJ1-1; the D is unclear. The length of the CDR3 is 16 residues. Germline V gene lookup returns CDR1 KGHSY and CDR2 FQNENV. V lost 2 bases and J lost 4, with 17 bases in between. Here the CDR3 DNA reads TGTGCCAGCAGCCAAGGCTCACTCGGGGTGGGCACTGAAGCTTTCTTT. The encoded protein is CASSQGSLGVGTEAFF.

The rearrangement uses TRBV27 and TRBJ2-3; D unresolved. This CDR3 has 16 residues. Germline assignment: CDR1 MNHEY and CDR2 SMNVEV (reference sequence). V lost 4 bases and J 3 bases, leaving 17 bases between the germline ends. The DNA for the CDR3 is TGTGCCAGCAGTTCCCACCGGGTCGGGCGGACAGATACGCAGTATTTT. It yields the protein CASSSHRVGRTDTQYF.

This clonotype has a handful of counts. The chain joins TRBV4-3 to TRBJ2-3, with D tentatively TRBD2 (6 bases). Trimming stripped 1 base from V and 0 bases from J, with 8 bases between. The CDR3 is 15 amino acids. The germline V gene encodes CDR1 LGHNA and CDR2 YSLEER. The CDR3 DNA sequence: TGCGCCAGCAGCCAAGTCGGGAGCAGCACAGATACGCAGTATTTT. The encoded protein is CASSQVGSSTDTQYF.

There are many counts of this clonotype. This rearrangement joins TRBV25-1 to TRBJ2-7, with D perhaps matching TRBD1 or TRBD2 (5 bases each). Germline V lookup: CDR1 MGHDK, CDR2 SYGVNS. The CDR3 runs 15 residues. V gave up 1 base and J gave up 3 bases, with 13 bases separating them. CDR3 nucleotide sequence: TGTGCCAGCAGTGAATCAGGAGGTGGGGGCTACGAGCAGTACTTC. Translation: CASSESGGGGYEQYF.

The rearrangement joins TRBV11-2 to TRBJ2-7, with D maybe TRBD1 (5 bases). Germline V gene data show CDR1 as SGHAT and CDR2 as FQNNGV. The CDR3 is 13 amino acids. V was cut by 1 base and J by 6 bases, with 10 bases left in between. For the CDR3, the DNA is TGTGCCAGCAGCTTAGGACAGCGTGGCGAGCAGTACTTC. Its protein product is CASSLGQRGEQYF.

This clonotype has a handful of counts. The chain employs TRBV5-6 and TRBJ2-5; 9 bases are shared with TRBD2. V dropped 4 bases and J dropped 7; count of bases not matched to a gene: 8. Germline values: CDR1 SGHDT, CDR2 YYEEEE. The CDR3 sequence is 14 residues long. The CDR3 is CASSPRTSARTQYF. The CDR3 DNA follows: TGTGCCAGCAGCCCCCGGACTAGCGCTCGGACCCAGTACTTC.

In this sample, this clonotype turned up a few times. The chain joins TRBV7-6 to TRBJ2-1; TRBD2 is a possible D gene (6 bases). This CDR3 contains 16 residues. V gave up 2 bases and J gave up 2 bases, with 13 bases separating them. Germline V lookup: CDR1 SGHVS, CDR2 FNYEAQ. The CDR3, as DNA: TGTGCCAGCAGCTTAAATAGCGGTTATACCTACAATGAGCAGTTCTTC. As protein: CASSLNSGYTYNEQFF.

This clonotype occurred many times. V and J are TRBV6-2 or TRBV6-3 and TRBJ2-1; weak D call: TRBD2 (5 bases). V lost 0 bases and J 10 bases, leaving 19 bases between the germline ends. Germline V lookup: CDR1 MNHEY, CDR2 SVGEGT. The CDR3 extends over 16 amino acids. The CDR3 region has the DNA TGTGCCAGCAGTTACTCGCTTAGCGTCCGAGGGAAAGAGCAGTTCTTC. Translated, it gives CASSYSLSVRGKEQFF.

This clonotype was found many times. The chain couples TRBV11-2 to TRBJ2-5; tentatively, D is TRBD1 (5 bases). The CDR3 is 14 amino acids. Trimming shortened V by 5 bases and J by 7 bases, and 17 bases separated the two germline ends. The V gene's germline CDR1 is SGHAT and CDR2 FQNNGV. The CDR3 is CASSQGLEMRTQYF. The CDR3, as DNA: TGTGCCAGCAGCCAGGGATTGGAGATGAGGACCCAGTACTTC. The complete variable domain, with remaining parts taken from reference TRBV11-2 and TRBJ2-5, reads EAGVAQSPRYKIIEKRQSVAFWCNPISGHATLYWYQQILGQGPKLLIQFQNNGVVDDSQLPKDRFSAERLKGVDSTLKIQPAKLEDSAVYLCASSQGLEMRTQYFGPGTRLLVL.